Shown below are 13 T cell receptor beta chains from a single sample sequenced in a study of response to subunit inactivated influenza vaccine. TCRdb passed the RT-PCR reads through MiXCR, listing each CDR3 protein once. The data hold 630,000 or so distinct CDR3 sequences, with less than 20% observed a single time. The sequenced sample was PBMCs from blood, obtained 11 to 12 days after vaccination. The receptors shown here come from a man in his fifties or sixties who received an inactivated influenza vaccine.

This clonotype turned up a few times. CDR3 residues: CASSSKTPPYQPQHF. The CDR3 DNA is TGTGCCAGCAGTTCGAAGACACCCCCCTATCAGCCCCAGCATTTT. This chain joins TRBV6-2 or TRBV6-3 and TRBJ1-5; no clear D. Looked up from germline, CDR1 is MNHEY and CDR2 is SVGEGT. The germline V and J ends were trimmed by 4 bases and 5 bases, with 15 bases remaining between them. The length of the CDR3 is 15 residues.

This clonotype was seen more than once but under ten times. V usage is TRBV3-1 and J usage is TRBJ2-2, with D perhaps matching TRBD1 (6 bases). Trimming stripped 4 bases from V and 6 bases from J, with 12 bases between. In germline, CDR1 is LGHDT, CDR2 YNNKEL (reference sequence). The CDR3 runs to 14 residues. The CDR3 reads CASSRITGSGELFF. In DNA, the CDR3 is TGTGCCAGCAGCCGCATAACAGGGTCCGGGGAGCTGTTTTTT.

This clonotype was recorded at least ten times. V is TRBV6-2 or TRBV6-3 and J is TRBJ2-7; perhaps D is TRBD1 or TRBD2 (6 bases each). The CDR3 sequence is 13 residues long. The V gene's germline CDR1 is MNHEY and CDR2 SVGEGT. Trimming removed 8 bases at V and 5 bases at J, with 16 bases between. Here the CDR3 DNA reads TGTGCCAGCCGCTTGCCAGGGGAGGACGAGCAGTACTTC. Amino acids: CASRLPGEDEQYF.

This clonotype has just a few counts. V is TRBV6-1 and J is TRBJ1-6; unclear D gene. CDR1 and CDR2 from the germline V gene are MNHNS and SASEGT. The ends were cut back, 7 bases at V and 7 bases at J, with 17 bases in the middle. The CDR3 sequence is 15 residues long. The chain's CDR3 is CASTRSGGINSPLHF. The CDR3 nucleotides read TGTGCCAGCACGAGGTCAGGAGGGATCAATTCACCCCTCCACTTT.

This clonotype has at least ten counts. This rearrangement joins TRBV12-3 or TRBV12-4 to TRBJ2-5; 8 nucleotides agree with TRBD1. CDR3 size: 16 residues. J was trimmed by 3 bases and V by 3 bases; bases with no gene match: 9. The CDR3 DNA sequence: TGTGCCAGCAGTTTTGAGATAGGACAGGGAAAAGAGACCCAGTACTTC. The encoded protein is CASSFEIGQGKETQYF.

In its sample, this clonotype was seen many times. The rearrangement uses TRBV20-1 and TRBJ2-1; D assignment may be TRBD1 or TRBD2 (5 bases each). The V gene lost 4 bases and the J gene lost 7 bases, with 11 bases spanning the gap. This CDR3 has 12 residues. Germline CDR1 and CDR2: DFQATT and SNEGSKA (reference sequence). The CDR3 is CSAKGTTNEQFF. CDR3 nucleotides: TGCAGTGCTAAAGGGACGACAAATGAGCAGTTCTTC.

This clonotype was picked up many times. This chain connects TRBV29-1 to TRBJ2-1; D tentatively fits TRBD1 or TRBD2 (7 bases each). The germline gives CDR1 SQVTM, CDR2 ANQGSEA. Trimming removed 4 bases at V and 6 bases at J, with 16 bases between. This CDR3 has 14 residues. The CDR3 nucleotides read TGCAGCGTTGTGGGAGGGGGCCTGTTCAATGAGCAGTTCTTC. Translated, it gives CSVVGGGLFNEQFF.

This clonotype was counted only a few times. The chain employs TRBV2 and TRBJ2-1; 7 bases fit TRBD1. From germline, CDR1 is SNHLY and CDR2 FYNNEI. With V trimmed by 6 bases and J by 6 bases, 5 bases remained unmatched. This CDR3 has 13 amino acids. The CDR3 nucleotides are TGTGCCAGCAGAGTGACAGGGAGCAATGAGCAGTTCTTC. Translation: CASRVTGSNEQFF.

V usage is TRBV9 and J usage is TRBJ2-7; TRBD1 is a possible D gene (6 bases). This CDR3 region has 13 residues. V was cut by 4 bases and J by 5 bases, with 13 bases left in between. The germline gives CDR1 SGDLS, CDR2 YYNGEE. CDR3: CASSPRTADEQYF. CDR3 bases: TGTGCCAGCAGCCCCCGGACAGCGGACGAGCAGTACTTC.

The chain employs TRBV10-3 and TRBJ2-1, with unresolved D. There are 11 residues in the CDR3. Between the trimmed V and J ends, which lost 6 bases and 5 bases, there was a span of 5 bases. Germline CDR1 reads ENHRY; CDR2 reads SYGVKD. CDR3 DNA sequence: TGTGCCATCAGCGCGGACAATGAGCAGTTCTTC. Translated, it gives CAISADNEQFF.

The chain carries TRBV5-5 and TRBJ1-6, with D perhaps matching TRBD1 (6 bases). Germline V gene sequence: CDR1 SGHKS, CDR2 YYEKEE (reference sequence). The ends were cut back, 2 bases at V and 5 bases at J, with 8 bases in the middle. CDR3 length equals 14 residues. CDR3 sequence (DNA): TGTGCCAGCAGCTTTCAGGGGAATAATTCACCCCTCCACTTT. This encodes CASSFQGNNSPLHF. Looking up the rest from reference TRBV5-5 and TRBJ1-6 gives the full variable domain: DAGVTQSPTHLIKTRGQQVTLRCSPISGHKSVSWYQQVLGQGPQFIFQYYEKEERGRGNFPDRFSARQFPNYSSELNVNALLLGDSALYLCASSFQGNNSPLHFGNGTRLTVT.

This clonotype came up a few times. The chain has TRBV27 and TRBJ2-1; perhaps D is TRBD1 or TRBD2 (6 bases each). In germline, CDR1 is MNHEY, CDR2 SMNVEV (reference sequence). The CDR3 consists of 15 residues. V lost 5 bases to trimming and J lost 2 bases, with 13 bases between them. Written as DNA, the CDR3 is TGTGCCAGCAGTAAGGGGGGAGTTCCCTACAATGAGCAGTTCTTC. It encodes CASSKGGVPYNEQFF.

The sample holds a few counts of this clonotype. The chain combines TRBV5-1 with TRBJ2-1, with D possibly being TRBD1 (5 bases). Germline V gene data show CDR1 as SGHRS and CDR2 as YFSETQ. V lost 0 bases to trimming and J lost 15 bases, with 13 bases between them. The CDR3 loop spans 12 amino acids. CDR3 sequence reads: CASSLDLDKTFF. DNA of the CDR3: TGCGCCAGCAGCTTGGATTTGGACAAGACGTTCTTC.